This passage covers 14 T cell receptor beta chains from one sample sequenced in a study of cytomegalovirus exposure and HLA in healthy donors. PCR employed 60 Vbeta and 13 Jbeta primers. Clones were read by immunoSEQ multiplex PCR, and TCRdb kept only the in-frame ones, dropping some. With fewer than 200,000 clones in the sample, the ten largest clones hold over 1%. Specimen: PBMCs. The receptors here all came from a woman aged 60-75 years in good health and CMV-seronegative.

V gene TRBV2 combines with J gene TRBJ2-7; no clear D. CDR1 and CDR2 (germline): SNHLY, FYNNEI. The CDR3 loop spans 11 amino acids. V was shortened by 8 bases and J by 1 base, with 6 bases between the two germline ends. The CDR3 sequence: CASRRSYEQYF. CDR3 coding DNA: TGTGCCAGCCGCAGATCCTACGAGCAGTACTTC.

This rearrangement joins TRBV15 to TRBJ1-4; D uncertain. Trimming took 1 base from V and 3 from J, leaving 6 bases between them. The CDR3 has 14 residues. Germline values: CDR1 LNHNV, CDR2 YYDKDF (reference sequence). This CDR3 is CATSRGGANEKLFF. The CDR3 DNA is TGTGCCACCAGCAGAGGGGGAGCTAATGAAAAACTGTTTTTT.

This sequence joins TRBV6-5 and TRBJ2-5; D may be TRBD1 (6 bases). V lost 7 bases, J lost 4 bases, and 16 bases lay in between. CDR3 length: 14 amino acids. CDR1 is MNHEY, CDR2 SVGAGI, per germline. The CDR3 is CASTSRQGRETQYF. The CDR3 DNA follows: TGTGCCAGCACCTCTAGGCAGGGGCGAGAGACCCAGTACTTC.

The rearrangement joins TRBV6-1 to TRBJ2-2; tentatively, D is TRBD1 (5 bases). The germline gives CDR1 MNHNS, CDR2 SASEGT. Trimming stripped 6 bases from V and 4 bases from J, with 15 bases between. CDR3 size: 15 residues. CDR3 nucleotides: TGTGCCAGCAGAGACCGACAGAGTATCACCGGGGAGCTGTTTTTT. It translates to CASRDRQSITGELFF.

This chain links TRBV7-8 with TRBJ2-2; 8 nucleotides agree with TRBD1. Germline values: CDR1 SGHVS, CDR2 FQNEAQ. The V and J ends lost 5 bases and 4 bases, in that order; junction bases with no gene match: 6. The CDR3 is made up of 15 amino acids. CDR3: CASSPMDRATGELFF. CDR3 sequence (DNA): TGTGCCAGCAGCCCTATGGACAGGGCCACCGGGGAGCTGTTTTTT.

The chain joins TRBV7-9 to TRBJ1-4, with 9 bases that match TRBD1. CDR1 and CDR2 (germline): SEHNR, FQNEAQ (reference sequence). Trimming at V came to 3 bases and at J to 7 bases, leaving 3 bases not matched to a gene. The CDR3 is 14 amino acids. For the CDR3, the DNA is TGTGCCAGCAGCTTGGGACAGGGCGGTGAAAAACTGTTTTTT. This codes for CASSLGQGGEKLFF.

CDR3 amino acids: CASSSGQGHTGELFF. CDR3 coding DNA: TGCGCCAGCAGCTCGGGACAGGGGCACACCGGGGAGCTGTTTTTT. The chain is built from TRBV5-1 and TRBJ2-2, with TRBD1 matching 10 bases. This CDR3 has 15 amino acids. CDR1 and CDR2 from the germline V gene are SGHRS and YFSETQ. The trim removed 3 bases at V and 3 bases at J, leaving 2 bases unmatched.

The genes are TRBV25-1 and TRBJ2-7; D is uncertain. Trimming took 5 bases from V and 3 from J, leaving 2 bases between them. The CDR3 sequence is 10 residues long. Germline assignment: CDR1 MGHDK and CDR2 SYGVNS. The DNA of the CDR3 is TGTGCCAGCAGTTACTACGAGCAGTACTTC. Its translation is CASSYYEQYF.

The rearrangement links TRBV2 to TRBJ2-1; 7 bases fit TRBD1. The length of the CDR3 is 14 residues. With 4 bases clipped from V and 8 bases from J, the junction kept 8 bases outside the gene matches. CDR1 and CDR2 (germline): SNHLY, FYNNEI. CDR3 sequence: CASSAGDSWYEQFF. The DNA of the CDR3 is TGTGCCAGCAGTGCCGGGGACAGTTGGTATGAGCAGTTCTTC.

The rearrangement uses TRBV6-1 and TRBJ2-5; a weak D match, TRBD2 (5 bases). V lost 6 bases, J lost 7 bases, and 15 bases lay in between. In germline, CDR1 is MNHNS, CDR2 SASEGT. The CDR3 extends over 13 amino acids. In DNA form, the CDR3 reads TGTGCCAGCAGAAGACCGGGAAGAACGACCCAGTACTTC. Its translation is CASRRPGRTTQYF.

The genes are TRBV4-2 and TRBJ2-5; D unclear. The J call may be faulty, since TRBJ2-7 better matches the DNA end. The CDR3 totals 11 residues. Germline values: CDR1 LGHNA, CDR2 YNFKEQ. The CDR3 loop is CASSRDYEQYF. The CDR3 DNA sequence: TGTGCCAGCAGCCGGGACTACGAGCAGTACTTC.

The rearrangement uses TRBV7-9 and TRBJ1-2, with no clear D. The CDR3 covers 11 residues. Germline V lookup: CDR1 SEHNR, CDR2 FQNEAQ (reference sequence). V was clipped by 5 bases and J by 4 bases, with 5 bases between them. The CDR3 is CASSPFYGYTF. The CDR3 coding sequence is TGTGCCAGCAGCCCATTCTATGGCTACACCTTC.

The chain links TRBV5-1 to TRBJ2-1; 11 bases match TRBD2. The J segment lost 11 bases and the V segment lost 3 bases, leaving 13 bases of the junction unmatched. CDR3 length: 16 amino acids. Per germline, CDR1 SGHRS and CDR2 YFSETQ. This chain's CDR3 is CASSYGEISGREKQFF. In DNA, the CDR3 is TGCGCCAGCAGCTACGGAGAGATTAGCGGGAGGGAGAAGCAGTTCTTC.

This chain connects TRBV10-3 to TRBJ1-4, with D possibly matching TRBD1 (6 bases). V lost 0 bases, J lost 4 bases, and 12 bases lay in between. This CDR3 contains 16 residues. Germline-derived CDR1 and CDR2 are ENHRY and SYGVKD. CDR3 nucleotides: TGTGCCATCAGTGAGTCGACGGGACACCGTAATGAAAAACTGTTTTTT. Translation: CAISESTGHRNEKLFF.